These 12 T cell receptor beta chains were all obtained from the same sample, sequenced in a study of blood T cell repertoires in COVID-19. Using immunoSEQ multiplex PCR, the repertoire was profiled, and TCRdb retains in-frame clones only, with some absent. The data show 270,000 or so clones, with about four fifths seen just once and 2.5% to 3% held by the top ten. Sample: peripheral blood. The source of these receptors is a woman aged 60-75 years with active or convalescent COVID-19.

CDR3 protein: CASSSQNRGPYESGANVLTF. The CDR3 DNA reads TGTGCCAGCAGTTCCCAAAACAGGGGGCCCTACGAGTCTGGGGCCAACGTCCTGACTTTC. The rearrangement uses TRBV27 and TRBJ2-6; 9 bases match TRBD1. Germline assignment: CDR1 MNHEY and CDR2 SMNVEV (reference sequence). V shed 4 bases and J 1 base; nucleotides not matched to a gene: 14. The CDR3 totals 20 residues.

The V gene is TRBV7-9, the J gene TRBJ1-2; D is uncertain. The germline gives CDR1 SEHNR, CDR2 FQNEAQ (reference sequence). The CDR3 totals 13 residues. V lost 3 bases to trimming and J lost 2 bases, with 7 bases between them. The CDR3, as DNA: TGTGCCAGCAGCTTCGGCGGGAACTATGGCTACACCTTC. It encodes CASSFGGNYGYTF.

V usage is TRBV2 and J usage is TRBJ2-3; TRBD2 agrees at 8 bases. Germline values: CDR1 SNHLY, CDR2 FYNNEI. Trimming at V came to 4 bases and at J to 8 bases, leaving 8 bases not matched to a gene. The CDR3 is 14 residues long. The CDR3 region has the DNA TGTGCCAGCAGTGCCGGGGGGGATGGTGTTACGCAGTATTTT. It encodes CASSAGGDGVTQYF.

V and J are TRBV7-8 and TRBJ2-2; 9 nucleotides align to TRBD2. This CDR3 region has 16 residues. The germline V gene has CDR1 SGHVS and CDR2 FQNEAQ. Trimming removed 1 base from V and 5 bases from J; junction bases left unmatched: 5. CDR3 sequence: CASSLGASGKTGELFF. The DNA for the CDR3 is TGTGCCAGCAGCTTAGGGGCTAGCGGGAAAACCGGGGAGCTGTTTTTT.

The chain links TRBV12-3 or TRBV12-4 to TRBJ1-4; D unresolved. The CDR3 consists of 12 residues. V was shortened by 7 bases and J by 5 bases, with 8 bases between the two germline ends. The CDR3 protein is CASTSFNEKLFF. Here the CDR3 DNA reads TGTGCCAGCACTTCTTTCAATGAAAAACTGTTTTTT.

The CDR3 loop is CAWSFSSYEQYF. The CDR3 DNA sequence: TGTGCCTGGAGTTTCAGCTCCTACGAGCAGTACTTC. The rearrangement links TRBV30 to TRBJ2-7; D remains ambiguous. CDR1 is GTSNPN, CDR2 SVGIG, per germline (reference sequence). The germline V and J ends were trimmed by 2 bases and 0 bases, with 5 bases remaining between them. CDR3 length: 12 residues.

The CDR3, as DNA: TGTGCCAGCCGGGGAGAGTATGGCTACACCTTC. Its translation: CASRGEYGYTF. The rearrangement links TRBV28 to TRBJ1-2; D unresolved. Germline V lookup: CDR1 MDHEN, CDR2 SYDVKM. The CDR3 covers 11 residues. V lost 8 bases and J lost 5, with 9 bases in between.

The genes are TRBV4-2 and TRBJ2-7; perhaps TRBD2 as D (5 bases). There are 13 residues in the CDR3. CDR1 and CDR2 from the germline V gene are LGHNA and YNFKEQ. Deletions cut 5 bases from V and 5 bases from J, with 13 bases between. CDR3: CASSAEPGNEQYF. DNA for the CDR3: TGTGCCAGCAGCGCCGAACCGGGGAACGAGCAGTACTTC.

CDR3 sequence reads: CASSLGDRGHEQFF. DNA of the CDR3: TGCGCCAGCAGCTTGGGGGACAGGGGCCATGAGCAGTTCTTC. The rearrangement links TRBV5-1 to TRBJ2-1, with TRBD1 matching 10 bases. Looked up from germline, CDR1 is SGHRS and CDR2 is YFSETQ. The CDR3 loop spans 14 amino acids. The V segment lost 0 bases and the J segment 8 bases; nucleotides outside the gene matches: 2.

The chain has TRBV6-1 and TRBJ1-1; D gene unclear. This CDR3 contains 15 residues. V lost 2 bases and J lost 0, with 10 bases in between. CDR1 and CDR2 from the germline V gene are MNHNS and SASEGT. The CDR3, as DNA: TGTGCCAGCAGTGAATGGTGGTCGGTGAACACTGAAGCTTTCTTT. Translated: CASSEWWSVNTEAFF.

The V call is TRBV11-2, the J call TRBJ1-2; D ambiguous. The length of the CDR3 is 15 residues. CDR1 is SGHAT, CDR2 FQNNGV, per germline. Between the trimmed V and J ends, which lost 0 bases and 4 bases, there was a span of 12 bases. The CDR3 coding sequence is TGTGCCAGCAGCTTAGATCGTCGTCCCTCCTATGGCTACACCTTC. It codes for CASSLDRRPSYGYTF.

This sequence joins TRBV7-3 and TRBJ2-3; TRBD2 aligns across 15 bases. J gave up 6 bases and V 0 bases, and 4 bases lay outside the gene matches. CDR1 and CDR2 (germline): SGHTA, FQGTGA. The CDR3 runs to 17 residues. The CDR3 sequence: CASSLTGLAGGFDTQYF. As DNA, the CDR3 is TGTGCCAGCAGCTTAACGGGACTAGCGGGGGGCTTCGATACGCAGTATTTT. Using reference TRBV7-3 and TRBJ2-3 for the parts outside the CDR3, the full variable domain is GAGVSQTPSNKVTEKGKYVELRCDPISGHTALYWYRQSLGQGPEFLIYFQGTGAADDSGLPNDRFFAVRPEGSVSTLKIQRTERGDSAVYLCASSLTGLAGGFDTQYFGPGTRLTVL.